This T cell receptor beta chain was documented in a study of CD4 T cells in relation to SARS-CoV-2 and coronaviruses. About the research overall: No peptide or an HIV-1 Nef peptide pool served as negative control.

About this clone itself: Its antigen is undetermined.

Germline CDR1 and CDR2: SNHLY and FYNNEI. The CDR3 is 12 amino acids. Trimming removed 8 bases from V and 2 bases from J, with 9 bases in between. Profiled with immunoSEQ multiplex PCR; TCRdb holds only in-frame clones, not every one. The sample comprises tens of thousands of clones, 72% of which are singletons, and about 16% rests with the top ten. Before the COVID-19 pandemic, during about 2011-2019, CD4+ T cells were taken from unexposed donors. After roughly ten days of culture, CD4+ T cells were isolated. Cells permitting, SARS-CoV-2 S/N and four cold-coronavirus spikes were tested on unexposed-donor CD4+ T cells.

This chain links TRBV2 with TRBJ1-2, with D possibly being TRBD1 (5 bases). The sequencing sample was made of CD4+ T cells from PBMCs, cultured in vitro. This clonotype was sampled from a human donor in good health. This chain's CDR3 is CASQGTNYGYTF. The CDR3 DNA sequence: TGTGCCAGCCAGGGCACCAACTATGGCTACACCTTC.